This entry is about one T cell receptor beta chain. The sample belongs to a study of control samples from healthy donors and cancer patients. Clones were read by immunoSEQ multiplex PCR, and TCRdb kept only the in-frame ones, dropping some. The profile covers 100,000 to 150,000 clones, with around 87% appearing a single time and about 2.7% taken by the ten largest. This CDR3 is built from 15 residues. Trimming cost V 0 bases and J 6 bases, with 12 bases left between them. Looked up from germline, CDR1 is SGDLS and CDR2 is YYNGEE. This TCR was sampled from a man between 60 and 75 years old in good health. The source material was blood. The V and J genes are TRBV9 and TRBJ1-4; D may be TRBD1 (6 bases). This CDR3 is CASSVEGGSHEKLFF. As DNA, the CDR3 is TGTGCCAGCAGCGTAGAGGGGGGCAGTCATGAAAAACTGTTTTTT.